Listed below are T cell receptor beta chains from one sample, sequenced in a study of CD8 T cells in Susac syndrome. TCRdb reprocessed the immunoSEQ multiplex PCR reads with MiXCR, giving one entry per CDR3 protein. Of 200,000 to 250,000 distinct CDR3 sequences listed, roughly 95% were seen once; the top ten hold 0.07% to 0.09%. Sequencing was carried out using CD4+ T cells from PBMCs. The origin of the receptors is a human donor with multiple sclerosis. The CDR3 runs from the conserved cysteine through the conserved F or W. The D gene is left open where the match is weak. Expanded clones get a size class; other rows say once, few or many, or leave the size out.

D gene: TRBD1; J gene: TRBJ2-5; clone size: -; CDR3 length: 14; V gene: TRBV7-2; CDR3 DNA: TGTGCCAGCAGCTTACGTGGGACAGGAGAGACCCAGTACTTC; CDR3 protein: CASSLRGTGETQYF
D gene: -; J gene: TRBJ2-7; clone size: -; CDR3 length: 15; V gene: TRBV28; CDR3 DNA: TGTGCCAGCAGTTCCGGGCTCGTCTACAGCTACGAGCAGTACTTC; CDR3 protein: CASSSGLVYSYEQYF
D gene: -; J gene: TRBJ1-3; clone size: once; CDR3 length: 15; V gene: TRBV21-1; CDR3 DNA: TGTGCCAGCAGCACGGACGGTCCCTCTGGAAACACCATATATTTT; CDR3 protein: CASSTDGPSGNTIYF
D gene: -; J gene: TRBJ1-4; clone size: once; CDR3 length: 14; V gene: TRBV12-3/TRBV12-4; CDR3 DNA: TGTGCCAGCGGCCCGACAGGCCCTAATGAAAAACTGTTTTTT; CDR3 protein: CASGPTGPNEKLFF
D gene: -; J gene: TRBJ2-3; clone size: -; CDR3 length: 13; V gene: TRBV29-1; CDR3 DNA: TGCAGCGGCTCGGGGACTCGGGTGGATACGCAGTATTTT; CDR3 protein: CSGSGTRVDTQYF
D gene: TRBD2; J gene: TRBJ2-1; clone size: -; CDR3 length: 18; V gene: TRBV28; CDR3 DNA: TGTGCCAGCAGTTTATCTCTAGCGGGGGGTCGCTCCTACAATGAGCAGTTCTTC; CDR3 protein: CASSLSLAGGRSYNEQFF
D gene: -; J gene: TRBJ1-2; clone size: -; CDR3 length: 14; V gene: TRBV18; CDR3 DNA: TGTGCCAGCTCACCACAGGGGCGCACCAATGGCTACACCTTC; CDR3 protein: CASSPQGRTNGYTF
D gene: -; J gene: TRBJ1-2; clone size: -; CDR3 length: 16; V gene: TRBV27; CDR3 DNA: TGTGCCAGCAGTCCCAATCCTCCAGGGTTGAGGCGCGGCTACACCTTC; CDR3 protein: CASSPNPPGLRRGYTF
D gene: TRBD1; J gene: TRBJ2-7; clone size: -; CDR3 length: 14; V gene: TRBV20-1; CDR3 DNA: TGCAGTGCTAACACCGGGACAGGGAGTTACGAGCAGTACTTC; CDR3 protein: CSANTGTGSYEQYF
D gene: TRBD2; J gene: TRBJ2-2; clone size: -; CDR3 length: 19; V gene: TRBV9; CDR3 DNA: TGTGCCAGCAGCGTAGCTGTGGGCGGGCTAGCGGGAGAAGCCGGGGAGCTGTTTTTT; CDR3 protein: CASSVAVGGLAGEAGELFF
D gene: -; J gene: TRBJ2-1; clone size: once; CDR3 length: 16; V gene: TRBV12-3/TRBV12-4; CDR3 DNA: TGTGCCAGCAGCCCGCGCGGCGGAACGGCCTACAATGAGCAGTTCTTC; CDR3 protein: CASSPRGGTAYNEQFF
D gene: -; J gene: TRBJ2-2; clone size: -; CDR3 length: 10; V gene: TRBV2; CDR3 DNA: TGTGCCAGCAGTGTAGGAAGGGAGTTTTTT; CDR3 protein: CASSVGREFF
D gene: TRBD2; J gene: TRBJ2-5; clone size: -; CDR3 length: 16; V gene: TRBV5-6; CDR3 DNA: TGTGCCAGCAGCTCACGACTAGCGGGGATGGGAGAGACCCAGTACTTC; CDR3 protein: CASSSRLAGMGETQYF
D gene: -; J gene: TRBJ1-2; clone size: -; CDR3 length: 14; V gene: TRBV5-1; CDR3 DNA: TGCGCCAGCAGCCCGGCCTTGACGGACTATGGCTACACCTTC; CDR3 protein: CASSPALTDYGYTF
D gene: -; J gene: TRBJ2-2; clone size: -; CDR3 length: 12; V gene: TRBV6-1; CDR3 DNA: TGTGCCAGCAGTGAAGCGGCGAGGGAGCTGTTTTTT; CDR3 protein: CASSEAARELFF
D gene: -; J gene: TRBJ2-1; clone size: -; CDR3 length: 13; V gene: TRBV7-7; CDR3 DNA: TGTGCCAGCAGTCCGACTGTTACGGATGAGCAGTTCTTC; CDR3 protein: CASSPTVTDEQFF
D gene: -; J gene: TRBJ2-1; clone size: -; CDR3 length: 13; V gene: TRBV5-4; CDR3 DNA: TGTGCCAGCAGCCGGGTTGGTGCCAATGAGCAGTTCTTC; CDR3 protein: CASSRVGANEQFF
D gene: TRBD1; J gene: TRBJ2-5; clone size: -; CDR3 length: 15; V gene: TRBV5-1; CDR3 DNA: TGCGCCAGCAGCTCACAAAACAGGGGTGGTGAGACCCAGTACTTC; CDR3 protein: CASSSQNRGGETQYF